This TCR beta chain was recovered during a study of identical twins. With 1 base removed from V and 9 bases from J, the gap between germline ends came to 10 bases. Per the germline V gene, CDR1 is LGHDT and CDR2 is YNNKEL (reference sequence). The CDR3 is 13 amino acids. The table lists this clonotype with a few counts. Via MiXCR, TCRdb re-called the 5' RACE reads, giving one row per CDR3 protein. The profile shows about 1.7 million distinct CDR3 sequences, about 30% of them singletons. The receptor was isolated from a newborn girl in good health. The material sequenced was cord blood. The J gene is TRBJ2-1, the V gene TRBV3-1; D gene unclear. The CDR3 here is CASSQAVVGEQFF. CDR3 nucleotide sequence: TGTGCCAGCAGCCAAGCGGTAGTTGGTGAGCAGTTCTTC.